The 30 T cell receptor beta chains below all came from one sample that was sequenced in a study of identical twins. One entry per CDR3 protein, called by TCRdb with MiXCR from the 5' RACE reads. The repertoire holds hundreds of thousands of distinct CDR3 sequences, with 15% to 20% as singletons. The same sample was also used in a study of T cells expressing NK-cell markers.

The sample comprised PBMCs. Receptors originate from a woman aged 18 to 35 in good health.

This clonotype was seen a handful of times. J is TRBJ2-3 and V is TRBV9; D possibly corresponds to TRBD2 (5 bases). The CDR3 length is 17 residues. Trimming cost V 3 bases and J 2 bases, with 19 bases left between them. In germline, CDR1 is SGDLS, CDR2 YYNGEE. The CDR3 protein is CASSGSLRTFHTDTQYF. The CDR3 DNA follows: TGTGCCAGCAGCGGGAGCCTTAGGACTTTCCACACAGATACGCAGTATTTT.

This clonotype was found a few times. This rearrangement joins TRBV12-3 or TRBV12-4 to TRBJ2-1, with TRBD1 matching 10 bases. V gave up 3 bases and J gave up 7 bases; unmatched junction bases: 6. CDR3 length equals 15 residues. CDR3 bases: TGTGCCAGCAGTTTCCGGGACAGGGGATCGAATGAGCAGTTCTTC. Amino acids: CASSFRDRGSNEQFF.

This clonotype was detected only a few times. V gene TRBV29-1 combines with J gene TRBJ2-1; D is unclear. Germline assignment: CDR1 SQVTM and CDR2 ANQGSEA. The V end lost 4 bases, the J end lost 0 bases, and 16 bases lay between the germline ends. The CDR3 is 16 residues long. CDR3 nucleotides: TGCAGCGTTGGTATTTCGCTAGGAGCCTCCTACAATGAGCAGTTCTTC. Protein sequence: CSVGISLGASYNEQFF.

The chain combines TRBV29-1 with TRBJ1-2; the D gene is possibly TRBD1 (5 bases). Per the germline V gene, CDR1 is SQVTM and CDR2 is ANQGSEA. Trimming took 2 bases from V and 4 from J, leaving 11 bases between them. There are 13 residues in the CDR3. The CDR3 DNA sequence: TGCAGCGTTGAAAGGGACGGTCGCTATGGCTACACCTTC. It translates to CSVERDGRYGYTF.

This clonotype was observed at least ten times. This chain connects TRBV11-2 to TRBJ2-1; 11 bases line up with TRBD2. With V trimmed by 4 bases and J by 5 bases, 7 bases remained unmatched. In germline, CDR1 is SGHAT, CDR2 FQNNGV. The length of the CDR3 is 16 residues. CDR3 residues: CASSYDSGRVDNEQFF. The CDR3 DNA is TGTGCCAGCAGCTATGATAGCGGGAGGGTCGACAATGAGCAGTTCTTC. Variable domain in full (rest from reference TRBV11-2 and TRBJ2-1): EAGVAQSPRYKIIEKRQSVAFWCNPISGHATLYWYQQILGQGPKLLIQFQNNGVVDDSQLPKDRFSAERLKGVDSTLKIQPAKLEDSAVYLCASSYDSGRVDNEQFFGPGTRLTVL.

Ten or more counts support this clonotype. For the CDR3, the DNA is TGTGCCAGCTCACCACCGTCGGCTAGTGTAAAGACCCAGTACTTC. It is translated as CASSPPSASVKTQYF. The V gene is TRBV18, the J gene TRBJ2-5; D uncertain. Germline lookup yields CDR1 KGHSH and CDR2 LQKENI. The CDR3 extends over 15 amino acids. V gave up 0 bases and J gave up 6 bases, with 14 bases separating them.

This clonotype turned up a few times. CDR3: CSARVRGVPNYGYTF. The CDR3 nucleotides read TGCAGTGCTAGAGTAAGGGGTGTTCCGAATTATGGCTACACCTTC. This chain connects TRBV20-1 to TRBJ1-2; maybe TRBD1 (5 bases). The V gene's germline CDR1 is DFQATT and CDR2 SNEGSKA (reference sequence). V gave up 1 base and J gave up 5 bases, with 17 bases separating them. The CDR3 is 15 amino acids.

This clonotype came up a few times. The DNA for the CDR3 is TGCGCCAGCAGCTCCCGGGACAGGGTCGCGAACACCGGGGAGCTGTTTTTT. It is translated as CASSSRDRVANTGELFF. The J gene is TRBJ2-2, the V gene TRBV5-1; the match to TRBD1 covers 9 bases. The CDR3 contains 17 residues. Looked up from germline, CDR1 is SGHRS and CDR2 is YFSETQ. With 3 bases clipped from V and 0 bases from J, the junction kept 6 bases outside the gene matches.

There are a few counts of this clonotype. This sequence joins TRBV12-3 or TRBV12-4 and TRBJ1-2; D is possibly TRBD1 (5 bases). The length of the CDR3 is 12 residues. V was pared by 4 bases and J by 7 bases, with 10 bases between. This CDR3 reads CASSSGTSGYTF. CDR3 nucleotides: TGTGCCAGCAGTTCCGGGACGAGTGGCTACACCTTC.

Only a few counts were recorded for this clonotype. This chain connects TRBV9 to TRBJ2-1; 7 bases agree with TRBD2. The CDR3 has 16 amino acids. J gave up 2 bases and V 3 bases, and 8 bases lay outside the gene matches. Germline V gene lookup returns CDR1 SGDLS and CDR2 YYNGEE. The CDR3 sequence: CASSGPGGSTYNEQFF. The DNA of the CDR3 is TGTGCCAGCAGCGGACCGGGCGGGAGCACCTACAATGAGCAGTTCTTC.

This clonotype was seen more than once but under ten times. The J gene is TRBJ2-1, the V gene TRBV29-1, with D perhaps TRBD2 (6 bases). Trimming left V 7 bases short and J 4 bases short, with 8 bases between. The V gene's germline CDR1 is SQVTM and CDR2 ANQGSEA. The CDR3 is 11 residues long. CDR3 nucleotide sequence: TGCAGCGGGAGGGTTTACAATGAGCAGTTCTTC. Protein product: CSGRVYNEQFF.

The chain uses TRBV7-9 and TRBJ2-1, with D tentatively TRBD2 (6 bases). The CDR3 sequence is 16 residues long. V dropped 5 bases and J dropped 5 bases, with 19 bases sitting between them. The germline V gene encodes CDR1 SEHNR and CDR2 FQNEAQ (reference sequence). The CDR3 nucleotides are TGTGCCAGCAGCCCCCGGCGGGGAGTGGGACACAATGAGCAGTTCTTC. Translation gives CASSPRRGVGHNEQFF.

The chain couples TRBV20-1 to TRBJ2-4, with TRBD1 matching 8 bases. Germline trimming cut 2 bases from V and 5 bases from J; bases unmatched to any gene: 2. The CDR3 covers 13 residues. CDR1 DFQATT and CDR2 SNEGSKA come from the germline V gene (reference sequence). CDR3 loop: CSARTGQENIQYF. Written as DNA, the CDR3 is TGCAGTGCTAGAACGGGACAGGAAAACATTCAGTACTTC.

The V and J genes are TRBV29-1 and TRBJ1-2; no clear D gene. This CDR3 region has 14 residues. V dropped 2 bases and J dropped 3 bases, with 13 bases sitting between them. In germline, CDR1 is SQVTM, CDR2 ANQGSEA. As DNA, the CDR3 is TGCAGCGTTGAAAAGAGGGAATCATACTATGGCTACACCTTC. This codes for CSVEKRESYYGYTF.

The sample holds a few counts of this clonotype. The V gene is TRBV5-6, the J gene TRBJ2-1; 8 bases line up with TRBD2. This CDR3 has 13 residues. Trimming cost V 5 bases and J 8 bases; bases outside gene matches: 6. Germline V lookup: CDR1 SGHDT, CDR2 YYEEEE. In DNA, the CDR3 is TGTGCCAGCAGGGGGACTAGGAAATATGAGCAGTTCTTC. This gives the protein CASRGTRKYEQFF.

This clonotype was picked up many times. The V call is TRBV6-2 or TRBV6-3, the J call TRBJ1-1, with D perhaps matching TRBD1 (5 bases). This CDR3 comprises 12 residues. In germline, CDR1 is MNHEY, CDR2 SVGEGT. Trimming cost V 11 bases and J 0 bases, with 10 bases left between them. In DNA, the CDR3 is TGTGCCTCGGGGCAACTGAACACTGAAGCTTTCTTT. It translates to CASGQLNTEAFF.

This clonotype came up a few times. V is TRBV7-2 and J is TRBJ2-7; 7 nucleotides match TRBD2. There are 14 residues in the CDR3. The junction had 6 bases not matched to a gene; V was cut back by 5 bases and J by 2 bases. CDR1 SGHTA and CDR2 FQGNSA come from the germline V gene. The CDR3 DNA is TGTGCCAGCAGCCCCACTAGCGTCGCCTACGAGCAGTACTTC. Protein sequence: CASSPTSVAYEQYF.

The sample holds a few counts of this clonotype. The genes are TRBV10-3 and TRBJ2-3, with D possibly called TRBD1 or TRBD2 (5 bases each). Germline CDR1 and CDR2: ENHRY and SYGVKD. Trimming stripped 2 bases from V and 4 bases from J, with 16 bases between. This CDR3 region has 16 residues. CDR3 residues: CAISEGDPVQSDTQYF. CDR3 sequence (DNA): TGTGCCATCAGTGAGGGGGACCCAGTTCAATCAGATACGCAGTATTTT.

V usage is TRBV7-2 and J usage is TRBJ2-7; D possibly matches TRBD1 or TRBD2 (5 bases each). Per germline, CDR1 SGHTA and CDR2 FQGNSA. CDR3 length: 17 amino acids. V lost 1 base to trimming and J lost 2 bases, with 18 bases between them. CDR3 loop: CASSLVGPGTLTYEQYF. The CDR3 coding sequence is TGTGCCAGCAGCTTAGTAGGGCCCGGGACCTTGACCTACGAGCAGTACTTC.

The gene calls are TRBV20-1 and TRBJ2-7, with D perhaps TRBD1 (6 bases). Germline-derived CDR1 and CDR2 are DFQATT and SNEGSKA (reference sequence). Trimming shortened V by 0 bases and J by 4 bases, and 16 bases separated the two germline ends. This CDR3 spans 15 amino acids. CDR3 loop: CSARDRGGSYYEQYF. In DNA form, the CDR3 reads TGCAGTGCTAGAGACAGGGGTGGGTCGTATTACGAGCAGTACTTC.

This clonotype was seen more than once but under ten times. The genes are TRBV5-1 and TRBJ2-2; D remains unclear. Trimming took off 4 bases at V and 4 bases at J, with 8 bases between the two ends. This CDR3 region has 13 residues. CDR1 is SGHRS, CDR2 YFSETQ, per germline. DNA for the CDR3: TGCGCCAGCAGCCCAAAGCCCACCGGGGAGCTGTTTTTT. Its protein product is CASSPKPTGELFF.

The CDR3 DNA is TGTGCCAGCAGAAGAAGGTCCGGGGAGCTGTTTTTT. It specifies CASRRRSGELFF. This rearrangement joins TRBV6-2 or TRBV6-3 to TRBJ2-2; D is undetermined. Germline CDR1 reads MNHEY; CDR2 reads SVGEGT. The CDR3 spans 12 residues. Between the trimmed V and J ends, which lost 6 bases and 6 bases, there was a span of 8 bases.

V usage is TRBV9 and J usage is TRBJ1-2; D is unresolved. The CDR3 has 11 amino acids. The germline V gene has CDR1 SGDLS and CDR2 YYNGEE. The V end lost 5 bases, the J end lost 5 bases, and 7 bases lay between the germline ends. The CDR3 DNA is TGTGCCAGCAGGACCACTTATGGCTACACCTTC. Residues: CASRTTYGYTF.

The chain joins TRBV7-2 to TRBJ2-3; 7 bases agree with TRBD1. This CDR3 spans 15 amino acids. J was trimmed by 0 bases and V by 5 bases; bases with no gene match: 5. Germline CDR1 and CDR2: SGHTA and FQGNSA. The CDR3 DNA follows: TGTGCCAGCAGCGCCTACAGGGGTAGCACAGATACGCAGTATTTT. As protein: CASSAYRGSTDTQYF.

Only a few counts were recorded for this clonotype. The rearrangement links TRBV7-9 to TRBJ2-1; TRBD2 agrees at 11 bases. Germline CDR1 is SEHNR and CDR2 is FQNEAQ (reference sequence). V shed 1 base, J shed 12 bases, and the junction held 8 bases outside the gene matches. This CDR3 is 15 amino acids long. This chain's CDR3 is CASSLGVAGGPGQFF. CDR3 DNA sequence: TGTGCCAGCAGCTTAGGAGTAGCGGGAGGGCCCGGGCAGTTCTTC.

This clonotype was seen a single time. The CDR3 is CASSETGVGARGAFF. The CDR3 DNA reads as TGTGCCAGCAGTGAGACAGGGGTTGGAGCGAGGGGAGCTTTCTTT. V is TRBV12-3 or TRBV12-4 and J is TRBJ1-1, with 8 bases that match TRBD1. The V and J ends lost 5 bases and 10 bases, in that order; junction bases with no gene match: 15. The CDR3 length is 15 residues.

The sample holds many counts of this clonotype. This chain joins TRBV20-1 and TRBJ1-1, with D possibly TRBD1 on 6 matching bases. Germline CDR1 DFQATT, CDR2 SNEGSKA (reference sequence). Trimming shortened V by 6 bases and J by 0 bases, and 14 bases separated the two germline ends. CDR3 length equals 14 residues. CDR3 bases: TGCAGTGCCATGGAGGACAGCATGAACACTGAAGCTTTCTTT. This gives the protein CSAMEDSMNTEAFF.

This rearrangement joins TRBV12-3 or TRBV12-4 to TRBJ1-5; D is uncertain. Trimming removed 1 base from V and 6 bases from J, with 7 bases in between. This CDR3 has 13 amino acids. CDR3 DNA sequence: TGTGCCAGCAGTTTAGGAGTTTTTCAGCCCCAGCATTTT. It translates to CASSLGVFQPQHF.

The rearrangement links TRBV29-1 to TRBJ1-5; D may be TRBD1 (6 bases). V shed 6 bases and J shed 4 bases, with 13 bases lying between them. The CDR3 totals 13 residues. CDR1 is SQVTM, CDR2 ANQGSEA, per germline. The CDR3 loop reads CSVGRDKNQPQHF. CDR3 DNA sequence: TGCAGCGTCGGTAGGGACAAAAATCAGCCCCAGCATTTT.

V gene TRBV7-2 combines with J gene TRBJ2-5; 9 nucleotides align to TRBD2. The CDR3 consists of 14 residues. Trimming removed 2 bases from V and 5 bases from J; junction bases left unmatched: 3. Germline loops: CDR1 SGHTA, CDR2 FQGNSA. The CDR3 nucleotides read TGTGCCAGCAGCTTACTAGCGGGACCGGAGACCCAGTACTTC. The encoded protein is CASSLLAGPETQYF.